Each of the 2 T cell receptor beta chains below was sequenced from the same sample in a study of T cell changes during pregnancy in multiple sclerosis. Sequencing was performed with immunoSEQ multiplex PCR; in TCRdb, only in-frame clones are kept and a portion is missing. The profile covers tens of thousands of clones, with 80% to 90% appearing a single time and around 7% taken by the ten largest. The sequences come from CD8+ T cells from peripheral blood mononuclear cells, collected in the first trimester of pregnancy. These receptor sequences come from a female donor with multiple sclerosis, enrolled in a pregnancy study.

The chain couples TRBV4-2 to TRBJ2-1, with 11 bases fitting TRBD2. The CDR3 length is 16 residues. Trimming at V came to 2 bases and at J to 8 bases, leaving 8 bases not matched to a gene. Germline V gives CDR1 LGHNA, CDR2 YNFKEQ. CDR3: CASSQTIGTSGDEQFF. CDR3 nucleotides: TGTGCCAGCAGCCAAACAATCGGGACTAGCGGCGATGAGCAGTTCTTC.

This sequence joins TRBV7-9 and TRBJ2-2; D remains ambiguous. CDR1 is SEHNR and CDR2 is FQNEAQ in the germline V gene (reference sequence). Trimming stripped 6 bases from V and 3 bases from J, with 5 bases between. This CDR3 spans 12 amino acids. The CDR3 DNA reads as TGTGCCAGCAGTTCGGACACCGGGGAGCTGTTTTTT. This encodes CASSSDTGELFF.